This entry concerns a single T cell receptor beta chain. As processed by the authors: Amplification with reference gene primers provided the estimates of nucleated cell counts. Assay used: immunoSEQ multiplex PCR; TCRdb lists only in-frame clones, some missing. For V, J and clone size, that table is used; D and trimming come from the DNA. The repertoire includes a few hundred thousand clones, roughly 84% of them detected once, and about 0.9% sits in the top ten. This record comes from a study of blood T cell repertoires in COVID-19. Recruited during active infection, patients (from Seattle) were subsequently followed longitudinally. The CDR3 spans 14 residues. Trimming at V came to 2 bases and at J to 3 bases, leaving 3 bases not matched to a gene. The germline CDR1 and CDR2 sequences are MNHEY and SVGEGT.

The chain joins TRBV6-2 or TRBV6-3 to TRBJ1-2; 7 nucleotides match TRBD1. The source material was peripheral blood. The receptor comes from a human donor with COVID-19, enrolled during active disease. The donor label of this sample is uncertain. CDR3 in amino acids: CASSYDRDHYGYTF. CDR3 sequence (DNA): TGTGCCAGCAGTTACGACAGGGATCACTATGGCTACACCTTC.